This TCR beta chain was captured by sequencing in a study of cytomegalovirus exposure and HLA in healthy donors. The CDR3 contains 14 residues. V lost 4 bases and J 1 base, leaving 9 bases between the germline ends. The germline gives CDR1 SGHTA, CDR2 FQGNSA. Comments on this clone: Its antigen remains unknown.

Study observations and caveats: A few V segments could not be told apart, such as TRBV6-2 and TRBV6-3, and were left out.

The study ran its PCR with 60 Vbeta and 13 Jbeta primers. This table comes from immunoSEQ multiplex PCR, and its TCRdb copy is limited to in-frame clones, with some not included. The sample carries approximately 120,000 clones, about 80% recorded once. Sequenced: PBMCs. The chain couples TRBV7-2 to TRBJ2-3, with D maybe TRBD2 (5 bases). The sequence came from a man in his thirties or forties in good health and CMV-seronegative. The CDR3 bases are TGTGCCAGCAGCTCCTCCGGGGGCACAGATACGCAGTATTTT. Translation gives CASSSSGGTDTQYF.